The 10 T cell receptor beta chains below come from one sample, sequenced in a study of blood T cell repertoires in COVID-19 (dated by TCRdb to the early 2020s). Libraries were built with the immunoSEQ multiplex PCR assay. This immuneACCESS table, as held by TCRdb, lists in-frame sequences with V and J called but not all clones. Of the missing ones, under half trace to an unresolved V gene in checked studies; the others have no known cause. Here the sample has about 120,000 clones; over 60% occur a single time. Of the sample, 7.9% is held by the ten largest clones. Specimen: peripheral blood. All receptors come from a human donor in a cohort sampled during active COVID-19.

The chain carries TRBV28 and TRBJ2-7, with TRBD1 matching 11 bases. With V trimmed by 8 bases and J by 3 bases, 6 bases remained unmatched. The CDR3 length is 14 residues. The germline gives CDR1 MDHEN, CDR2 SYDVKM. The CDR3 bases are TGTGCCAGCGGGGGACAGGGGGTACGCTACGAGCAGTACTTC. As protein: CASGGQGVRYEQYF.

This chain uses TRBV7-6 with TRBJ1-6, with D possibly being TRBD1 (6 bases). V was trimmed by 5 bases and J by 9 bases, leaving 11 bases between them. Germline V gives CDR1 SGHVS, CDR2 FNYEAQ. CDR3 length: 13 residues. CDR3 residues: CASSTQGPSPLHF. CDR3 DNA sequence: TGTGCCAGCAGCACACAGGGCCCTTCACCCCTCCACTTT.

In its sample, this clone was seen a few times. This chain joins TRBV7-3 and TRBJ1-5; the D is unclear. The CDR3 has 13 amino acids. Looked up from germline, CDR1 is SGHTA and CDR2 is FQGTGA. Trimming removed 4 bases at V and 6 bases at J, with 10 bases between. The CDR3 here is CASSSNFGQPQHF. CDR3 DNA: TGTGCCAGCAGCTCCAATTTCGGTCAGCCCCAGCATTTT.

The CDR3, as DNA: TGTGCCACCAGCGAGGACAGGGGTAGGGTCTATGGCTACACCTTC. It specifies CATSEDRGRVYGYTF. The chain uses TRBV15 and TRBJ1-2, with 9 bases aligning to TRBD1. J lost 4 bases, V lost 5 bases, and 8 bases had no gene match. This CDR3 is built from 15 residues. Germline loops: CDR1 LNHNV, CDR2 YYDKDF (reference sequence).

The table lists this clone with many counts. The rearrangement links TRBV20-1 to TRBJ1-2, with a possible D match to TRBD1 (6 bases). Germline V gives CDR1 DFQATT, CDR2 SNEGSKA (reference sequence). CDR3 size: 14 residues. V gave up 3 bases and J gave up 2 bases, with 13 bases separating them. In DNA form, the CDR3 reads TGCAGTGCTAGTAAGGACAGAGCCAACTATGGCTACACCTTC. Residues: CSASKDRANYGYTF.

This clone was detected only once. One end of the junction does not line up with germline, which may come from a read error. The rearrangement joins TRBV7-7 to TRBJ2-6; possible D gene TRBD2, 5 bases. There are 17 residues in the CDR3. Germline values: CDR1 SSHAT, CDR2 FNYEAQ (reference sequence). The CDR3 loop reads CASSLDNPSIGANVLTF. CDR3 in DNA: TGTGCTAGCAGCTTAGACAACCCTAGCATTGGGGCCAACGTCCTGACTTTC. Drawing the rest from reference TRBV7-7 and TRBJ2-6, the complete variable domain is GAGVSQSPRYKVTKRGQDVTLRCDPISSHATLYWYQQALGQGPEFLTYFNYEAQPDKSGLPSDRFSAERPEGSISTLTIQRTEQRDSAMYRCASSLDNPSIGANVLTFGAGSRLTVL.

The CDR3 here is CASSSRQGTEAFF. DNA of the CDR3: TGTGCCAGCAGCTCCCGACAGGGGACTGAAGCTTTCTTT. The rearrangement joins TRBV5-4 to TRBJ1-1, with 8 bases matching TRBD1. J lost 5 bases, V lost 3 bases, and 3 bases had no gene match. The V gene's germline CDR1 is SGHNT and CDR2 YYREEE (reference sequence). The CDR3 is made up of 13 amino acids.

The J gene is TRBJ2-7, the V gene TRBV7-9, with D maybe TRBD2 (5 bases). The CDR3 is 15 amino acids. Between the trimmed V and J ends, which lost 1 base and 4 bases, there was a span of 14 bases. Germline CDR1 is SEHNR and CDR2 is FQNEAQ (reference sequence). Here the CDR3 DNA reads TGTGCCAGCAGCTTAGTGGGCGGGTCGGGGTACGAGCAGTACTTC. Translating gives CASSLVGGSGYEQYF.

CDR3 nucleotide sequence: TGTGCCTGGAGCGCGGCTGAAGCTTTCTTT. This codes for CAWSAAEAFF. The chain has TRBV30 and TRBJ1-1; D unresolved. The V end was cut by 3 bases, the J end by 6 bases, with 5 bases between. Germline loops: CDR1 GTSNPN, CDR2 SVGIG (reference sequence). The CDR3 is 10 residues long.

The rearrangement links TRBV5-6 to TRBJ1-5, with 9 bases matching TRBD1. V shed 4 bases, J shed 4 bases, and the junction held 6 bases outside the gene matches. CDR1 and CDR2 (germline): SGHDT, YYEEEE. This CDR3 has 15 residues. The CDR3 reads CASSQGTGRNQPQHF. The CDR3 DNA follows: TGTGCCAGCAGCCAAGGGACAGGGCGGAATCAGCCCCAGCATTTT. Filled out from reference TRBV5-6 and TRBJ1-5, the complete variable domain reads DAGVTQSPTHLIKTRGQQVTLRCSPKSGHDTVSWYQQALGQGPQFIFQYYEEEERQRGNFPDRFSGHQFPNYSSELNVNALLLGDSALYLCASSQGTGRNQPQHFGDGTRLSIL.